Included here is one T cell receptor beta chain sequence, with context. In germline, CDR1 is LGHDT, CDR2 YNNKEL (reference sequence). This CDR3 region has 17 residues. Alongside a J-beta primer mix, a sample-barcoded 5' primer served in a second PCR lasting roughly 7 to 11 cycles. One entry per CDR3 protein, called by TCRdb with MiXCR from the 5' RACE reads. The sample lists about 540,000 distinct CDR3 sequences, about 25% occurring once. The data were taken from a study of blood T cells in healthy people across ages. The sample was also linked to a second study, of T cells of mothers and their children.

This rearrangement joins TRBV3-1 to TRBJ2-5, with 8 bases lining up with TRBD2. The DNA end is a closer match to TRBJ2-1, so the J assignment may be wrong. Sequencing was performed on blood. This TCR derives from a boy aged 5 to 17 in good health. The CDR3 region is CASSQGVSGGTNNEQFF. CDR3 in DNA: TGTGCCAGCAGCCAAGGGGTTTCGGGGGGGACAAACAATGAGCAGTTCTTC.